The 19 T cell receptor beta chains reported below all come from one sample, sequenced in a study of CD8 T cells in Susac syndrome. Random hexamers primed reverse transcription of about 0.45 to 1 ug RNA. TCRdb analysed the immunoSEQ multiplex PCR reads with MiXCR anew, one entry per CDR3 protein. The table records over 130,000 distinct CDR3 sequences, roughly 94% of them present only once. The sequencing sample was made of CD4+ T cells from PBMCs. These receptors all stem from a human donor with Susac syndrome.

The CDR3 DNA reads TGCAGTGCTCAACTTGCGGGAGGCTCCTACAATGAGCAGTTCTTC. This translates into CSAQLAGGSYNEQFF. The chain is built from TRBV20-1 and TRBJ2-1; 8 nucleotides line up with TRBD2. This CDR3 region has 15 residues. V lost 5 bases to trimming and J lost 0 bases; unmatched junction nucleotides: 6. CDR1 DFQATT and CDR2 SNEGSKA come from the germline V gene (reference sequence).

The rearrangement uses TRBV6-4 and TRBJ2-3, with 10 bases lining up with TRBD2. This CDR3 contains 15 residues. Germline V gives CDR1 MRHNA, CDR2 SNTAGT. V trimming: 5 bases; J trimming: 2 bases; junction bases outside the gene matches: 4. The CDR3 DNA sequence: TGTGCCAGCAGTCCTCTAGCGGGGGACACAGATACGCAGTATTTT. Translating it yields CASSPLAGDTDTQYF.

The chain employs TRBV3-1 and TRBJ1-2; no definite D call. V dropped 0 bases and J dropped 4 bases, with 6 bases sitting between them. Germline CDR1 and CDR2: LGHDT and YNNKEL (reference sequence). This CDR3 is 13 amino acids long. The CDR3 loop is CASSQEASYGYTF. Here the CDR3 DNA reads TGTGCCAGCAGCCAAGAGGCCAGCTATGGCTACACCTTC.

This clonotype occurred once. This chain connects TRBV7-9 to TRBJ1-2; D not certain. The germline gives CDR1 SEHNR, CDR2 FQNEAQ (reference sequence). The CDR3 runs 15 residues. The V end lost 1 base, the J end lost 0 bases, and 9 bases lay between the germline ends. The CDR3 protein is CASSLGGNPNYGYTF. CDR3 DNA: TGTGCCAGCAGCTTAGGGGGAAATCCTAACTATGGCTACACCTTC.

As DNA, the CDR3 is TGTGCCAGTAGTATCACCCGGGGACAGGGAGAGCAGTTCTTC. Its translation: CASSITRGQGEQFF. This chain uses TRBV19 with TRBJ2-1, with 9 positions matching TRBD1. V shed 3 bases and J 10 bases; nucleotides not matched to a gene: 7. The CDR3 contains 14 residues. In germline, CDR1 is LNHDA, CDR2 SQIVND (reference sequence).

A few counts support this clonotype. The chain couples TRBV5-4 to TRBJ2-6, with 7 bases lining up with TRBD1. Germline V gene lookup returns CDR1 SGHNT and CDR2 YYREEE (reference sequence). V lost 0 bases and J lost 0; bases outside the gene matches: 12. This CDR3 is built from 20 residues. The CDR3 is CASSLGFRDRLDSGANVLTF. For the CDR3, the DNA is TGTGCCAGCAGCTTGGGATTCCGGGACAGACTTGACTCTGGGGCCAACGTCCTGACTTTC.

The CDR3 loop reads CASSQDVQRTYEQYF. As DNA, the CDR3 is TGTGCCAGCAGCCAAGACGTCCAGCGGACCTACGAGCAGTACTTC. The rearrangement uses TRBV4-2 and TRBJ2-7; D may be TRBD2 (5 bases). CDR1 and CDR2 from the germline V gene are LGHNA and YNFKEQ. Trimming stripped 0 bases from V and 2 bases from J, with 11 bases between. CDR3 length: 15 amino acids.

This chain links TRBV29-1 with TRBJ1-1; D is uncertain. V lost 8 bases, J lost 0 bases, and 13 bases lay in between. The length of the CDR3 is 13 residues. The germline CDR1 and CDR2 sequences are SQVTM and ANQGSEA. CDR3 coding DNA: TGCAGCCTAATTAGACCTTTGAACACTGAAGCTTTCTTT. Translated, it gives CSLIRPLNTEAFF.

Only a few counts were recorded for this clonotype. The rearrangement uses TRBV3-1 and TRBJ2-7, with D maybe TRBD1 (6 bases). This CDR3 spans 13 amino acids. The ends were cut back, 4 bases at V and 7 bases at J, with 14 bases in the middle. CDR1 and CDR2 (germline): LGHDT, YNNKEL (reference sequence). This chain's CDR3 is CASSPHLGGEQYF. CDR3 DNA: TGTGCCAGCAGCCCCCATCTAGGGGGAGAGCAGTACTTC.

This chain connects TRBV29-1 to TRBJ1-2, with D unresolved. Germline V gene sequence: CDR1 SQVTM, CDR2 ANQGSEA. The ends were cut back, 6 bases at V and 5 bases at J, with 16 bases in the middle. This CDR3 has 13 residues. The CDR3, as DNA: TGCAGCGTAAAGACGGTCCGGAAGTATGGCTACACCTTC. Protein product: CSVKTVRKYGYTF.

The chain carries TRBV7-9 and TRBJ1-2; D is unclear. Germline V lookup: CDR1 SEHNR, CDR2 FQNEAQ (reference sequence). The germline V and J ends were trimmed by 5 bases and 4 bases, with 17 bases remaining between them. CDR3 length equals 15 residues. The CDR3 is CASSQHGRPLYGYTF. The DNA of the CDR3 is TGTGCCAGCAGCCAACACGGGCGTCCCCTCTATGGCTACACCTTC.

This clonotype was counted a single time. The genes are TRBV20-1 and TRBJ2-3; a weak D match, TRBD2 (7 bases). Trimming left V 2 bases short and J 2 bases short, with 14 bases between. CDR1 and CDR2 from the germline V gene are DFQATT and SNEGSKA (reference sequence). The CDR3 extends over 15 amino acids. The CDR3 reads CSARIARGLTDTQYF. As DNA, the CDR3 is TGCAGTGCTAGAATTGCGCGGGGGCTCACAGATACGCAGTATTTT.

The chain combines TRBV2 with TRBJ2-7, with a weak D call TRBD2 (7 bases). CDR3 length: 15 residues. V was cut by 3 bases and J by 6 bases, with 18 bases left in between. In germline, CDR1 is SNHLY, CDR2 FYNNEI. In DNA form, the CDR3 reads TGTGCCAGCAGTGACACACGAGGGGGGGTCAGCGAGCAGTACTTC. This codes for CASSDTRGGVSEQYF.

The chain is built from TRBV7-9 and TRBJ2-5; no clear D gene. CDR1 SEHNR and CDR2 FQNEAQ come from the germline V gene (reference sequence). The length of the CDR3 is 14 residues. The V gene lost 5 bases and the J gene lost 5 bases, with 15 bases spanning the gap. CDR3 protein: CASSPPGLRETQYF. DNA for the CDR3: TGTGCCAGCAGCCCTCCGGGCCTCAGGGAGACCCAGTACTTC.

V gene TRBV30 combines with J gene TRBJ2-3, with D perhaps TRBD2 (5 bases). Germline loops: CDR1 GTSNPN, CDR2 SVGIG (reference sequence). Deletions cut 0 bases from V and 3 bases from J, with 13 bases between. The CDR3 is made up of 15 amino acids. The CDR3 is CAWSVGLAGTDTQYF. The CDR3 bases are TGTGCCTGGAGTGTCGGGCTGGCGGGTACAGATACGCAGTATTTT.

The chain carries TRBV3-1 and TRBJ1-1; possible D gene TRBD1, 6 bases. Germline V CDR1 and CDR2: LGHDT, YNNKEL (reference sequence). The CDR3 runs 15 residues. V was shortened by 0 bases and J by 5 bases, with 13 bases between the two germline ends. The CDR3 sequence is CASSQERTERTEAFF. CDR3 sequence (DNA): TGTGCCAGCAGCCAAGAACGGACAGAACGGACTGAAGCTTTCTTT.

The rearrangement uses TRBV9 and TRBJ2-1; 9 positions match TRBD1. There are 15 residues in the CDR3. The J segment lost 6 bases and the V segment lost 3 bases, leaving 7 bases of the junction unmatched. Germline V gives CDR1 SGDLS, CDR2 YYNGEE. The CDR3, as DNA: TGTGCCAGCAGCGCGGGGGGACAGGGAACCAATGAGCAGTTCTTC. Translation: CASSAGGQGTNEQFF.

The rearrangement joins TRBV20-1 to TRBJ1-5, with a tentative D call TRBD1 (5 bases). Germline loops: CDR1 DFQATT, CDR2 SNEGSKA (reference sequence). This CDR3 comprises 14 residues. V lost 6 bases to trimming and J lost 0 bases, with 12 bases between them. The DNA for the CDR3 is TGCAGTGCCACGGGACCGGTTAGCAATCAGCCCCAGCATTTT. It translates to CSATGPVSNQPQHF.

V and J are TRBV25-1 and TRBJ2-7, with TRBD1 as a possible D gene (6 bases). The CDR3 consists of 14 residues. Germline CDR1 is MGHDK and CDR2 is SYGVNS. Trimming cost V 9 bases and J 4 bases, with 19 bases left between them. CDR3 loop: CASGSGTPTYEQYF. CDR3 DNA sequence: TGTGCCAGTGGGTCCGGGACACCGACTTACGAGCAGTACTTC.